This T cell receptor (beta chain) was captured in a study of T cells after yellow fever vaccination. Study in general: With SMART-Seq v4 Ultra Low Input, the fractions containing low cell numbers were prepared. The study, taken as a whole, reports: Most primary-vaccination clones reappeared after the booster (about 96% CD4, approximately 88% CD8). Of the clonotypes, a small share occurred in both CD4 and CD8 compartments.

CDR1 and CDR2 (germline): LGHNA, YSLEER. V lost 0 bases and J lost 8, with 17 bases in between. The CDR3 contains 16 residues. This clonotype was seen ten or more times. The antigen remains undetermined. TCRdb redid the calling of the 5' RACE reads with MiXCR, one entry per CDR3 protein. This table holds 400,000 or so distinct CDR3 sequences, approximately 5.7% found once. The V and J genes are TRBV4-3 and TRBJ2-1; no clear D. The TCR originated in a man aged 30 to 45 who received the YFV17D yellow fever vaccine. Sequenced here: PBMCs, sampled 5 days after the yellow fever booster vaccination. The CDR3 sequence: CASSQEDREIYDEQFF. The CDR3 region has the DNA TGCGCCAGCAGCCAAGAAGATAGGGAAATTTATGATGAGCAGTTCTTC.